The sequence of this TCR beta chain was determined in a study of T cell responses to AZD1222 COVID-19 vaccine. Whole-study findings and limits: Regions 160-218 and 743-854 dominated among vaccine-associated CD4 TCRs spanning spike.

The CDR3 has 12 amino acids. The trim removed 7 bases at V and 7 bases at J, leaving 2 bases unmatched. Germline lookup yields CDR1 SGHTA and CDR2 FQGNSA. The method was immunoSEQ multiplex PCR; TCRdb's version includes in-frame clones alone and lacks a portion of them. The repertoire has tens of thousands of clones, 80% of them found once; the top ten carry over 12%. With regard to this clone: Its matching antigen is unknown.

Second-dose schedules of about 4 or about 12 weeks were combined. The chain links TRBV7-2 to TRBJ2-2; 8 nucleotides line up with TRBD2. This receptor was obtained from an adult who received the AZD1222 COVID-19 vaccine. The sequences come from peripheral blood, collected 28 days after the second AZD1222 dose. The CDR3: CASTGGGGELFF. Written as DNA, the CDR3 is TGTGCCAGCACCGGGGGGGGCGGGGAGCTGTTTTTT.